This entry lists 10 T cell receptor beta chains sequenced from one sample in a study of cytomegalovirus exposure and HLA in healthy donors. Amplification used 60 Vbeta primers and 13 Jbeta primers. Profiled with immunoSEQ multiplex PCR; TCRdb holds only in-frame clones, not every one. The table includes about 200,000 clones, 82% detected once. Material for sequencing was PBMCs. Receptors were obtained from a boy aged 2 to 10 in good health and CMV-seronegative.

This chain links TRBV6-1 with TRBJ2-5, with 9 nucleotides matching TRBD2. V was pared by 11 bases and J by 4 bases, with 11 bases of the junction left unmatched. Germline CDR1 is MNHNS and CDR2 is SASEGT. The CDR3 is 14 amino acids. The CDR3 nucleotides are TGTGCCGTGGGGAGTAGCGGGGGTGGAGAGACCCAGTACTTC. It specifies CAVGSSGGGETQYF.

The rearrangement joins TRBV18 to TRBJ1-2; 7 bases fit TRBD1. Germline V gene data show CDR1 as KGHSH and CDR2 as LQKENI. Losses at the gene ends were 4 bases for V and 7 bases for J; bases not matched to a gene: 6. The CDR3 sequence is 13 residues long. The CDR3 bases are TGTGCCAGCTCACAAAACAGGGGACGTGGCTACACCTTC. Amino acids: CASSQNRGRGYTF.

This chain connects TRBV4-3 to TRBJ1-1; D call uncertain. The germline V gene has CDR1 LGHNA and CDR2 YSLEER. Trimming took 4 bases from V and 6 from J, leaving 15 bases between them. CDR3 size: 14 residues. Here the CDR3 DNA reads TGCGCCAGCAGCCTTAAGAGGGAAATCCCTGAAGCTTTCTTT. It codes for CASSLKREIPEAFF.

V and J are TRBV27 and TRBJ1-2; D unresolved. CDR3 length equals 14 residues. CDR1 and CDR2 from the germline V gene are MNHEY and SMNVEV (reference sequence). V shed 3 bases and J shed 7 bases, with 15 bases lying between them. CDR3 sequence: CASSFGPSVGGYTF. For the CDR3, the DNA is TGTGCCAGCAGTTTTGGGCCCTCGGTCGGTGGCTACACCTTC.

This chain joins TRBV10-3 and TRBJ2-2; 9 nucleotides match TRBD1. Unmatched junction bases numbered 9, after V lost 6 bases and J lost 1 base. The length of the CDR3 is 17 residues. Germline V gives CDR1 ENHRY, CDR2 SYGVKD. For the CDR3, the DNA is TGTGCCATCAGCGATCCGCTGGGACAGGGGAACACCGGGGAGCTGTTTTTT. It yields the protein CAISDPLGQGNTGELFF.

This sequence joins TRBV7-2 and TRBJ1-6; a weak D match, TRBD1 (5 bases). V lost 2 bases, J lost 7 bases, and 18 bases lay in between. This CDR3 is 17 amino acids long. The germline V gene has CDR1 SGHTA and CDR2 FQGNSA. The CDR3: CASSLSTAGGGNSPLHF. The CDR3 DNA follows: TGTGCCAGCAGCTTATCGACTGCCGGGGGGGGAAATTCACCCCTCCACTTT. Using reference TRBV7-2 and TRBJ1-6 for the parts outside the CDR3, the full variable domain is GAGVSQSPSNKVTEKGKDVELRCDPISGHTALYWYRQSLGQGLEFLIYFQGNSAPDKSGLPSDRFSAERTGGSVSTLTIQRTQQEDSAVYLCASSLSTAGGGNSPLHFGNGTRLTVT.

This clone turned up a few times. The J gene is TRBJ2-7, the V gene TRBV11-1; D is unresolved. Trimming took off 1 base at V and 4 bases at J, with 11 bases between the two ends. The germline V gene encodes CDR1 SGHAT and CDR2 FQDESV (reference sequence). The CDR3 contains 14 residues. The CDR3 region has the DNA TGTGCCAGCAGCTTAGACCCGAGAACGTACGAGCAGTACTTC. Encoded protein: CASSLDPRTYEQYF.

The chain recombines TRBV29-1 with TRBJ2-5; 9 bases map to TRBD2. There are 17 residues in the CDR3. V trimming: 4 bases; J trimming: 4 bases; junction bases outside the gene matches: 16. CDR1 SQVTM and CDR2 ANQGSEA come from the germline V gene. The DNA for the CDR3 is TGCAGCGTTGTTCGAGGCGGGGGGGCGTTAGGACGAGAGACCCAGTACTTC. This sequence encodes CSVVRGGGALGRETQYF.

The chain's CDR3 is CAITGFYGYTF. The CDR3, as DNA: TGTGCCATCACCGGGTTCTATGGCTACACCTTC. This rearrangement joins TRBV10-3 to TRBJ1-2, with unresolved D. Germline CDR1 and CDR2: ENHRY and SYGVKD. The CDR3 spans 11 residues. V lost 7 bases to trimming and J lost 4 bases, with 7 bases between them.

For this clone: The same CDR3 is also encoded by other DNA sequences in this sample. The chain joins TRBV7-9 to TRBJ1-4, with a weak D call TRBD1 (5 bases). From germline, CDR1 is SEHNR and CDR2 FQNEAQ (reference sequence). Deletions cut 1 base from V and 10 bases from J, with 25 bases between. The CDR3 length is 18 residues. This CDR3 is CASSLVPQGPPSKGKLFF. The CDR3 region has the DNA TGTGCCAGCAGCTTAGTACCTCAGGGCCCGCCGAGTAAGGGAAAACTGTTTTTT.